The 15 T cell receptor beta chains below come from one sample, sequenced in a study of blood T cell repertoires in COVID-19. Libraries were prepared by immunoSEQ multiplex PCR; TCRdb keeps only in-frame clonotypes and omits some of them. The data show 110,000 to 150,000 clones, with 88% seen just once and approximately 1.5% held by the top ten. The source material was peripheral blood. These receptors were obtained from a woman aged 60-70 years with acute or convalescent COVID-19.

The J gene is TRBJ2-2, the V gene TRBV4-2; tentative D call: TRBD2 (5 bases). This CDR3 region has 13 residues. Trimming took off 4 bases at V and 7 bases at J, with 10 bases between the two ends. CDR1 and CDR2 from the germline V gene are LGHNA and YNFKEQ. The CDR3 spells CASSPGGVGELFF. The CDR3 DNA reads TGTGCCAGCAGCCCCGGAGGAGTCGGGGAGCTGTTTTTT.

The CDR3 DNA reads TGTGCCAGCAGCTCCCTCCATGGGGCGCTCCGGGAGACCCAGTACTTC. It specifies CASSSLHGALRETQYF. The genes are TRBV14 and TRBJ2-5, with D tentatively TRBD1 (5 bases). The CDR3 is 16 residues long. Trimming took off 5 bases at V and 5 bases at J, with 21 bases between the two ends. The germline V gene encodes CDR1 SGHDN and CDR2 FVKESK.

CDR3 sequence reads: CATSDFSGGPLDTQYF. The CDR3 DNA is TGTGCCACCAGTGACTTTAGCGGGGGCCCCCTAGATACGCAGTATTTT. This rearrangement joins TRBV24-1 to TRBJ2-3; 9 bases are shared with TRBD2. The germline V gene encodes CDR1 KGHDR and CDR2 SFDVKD. Trimming removed 4 bases from V and 5 bases from J; junction bases left unmatched: 9. This CDR3 has 16 amino acids.

The chain's CDR3 is CASSLDTGRNTEAFF. CDR3 DNA sequence: TGCGCCAGCAGCTTGGATACGGGGAGAAACACTGAAGCTTTCTTT. The chain couples TRBV5-1 to TRBJ1-1; D is ambiguous. CDR1 SGHRS and CDR2 YFSETQ come from the germline V gene. The ends were cut back, 0 bases at V and 2 bases at J, with 11 bases in the middle. This CDR3 is built from 15 residues.

This clone was observed a handful of times. The chain has TRBV6-5 and TRBJ1-4; possibly TRBD1 for D (5 bases). This CDR3 spans 14 amino acids. V gave up 4 bases and J gave up 12 bases, with 18 bases separating them. The germline CDR1 and CDR2 sequences are MNHEY and SVGAGI. CDR3 DNA sequence: TGTGCCAGCAGTTGGAGGGACGGACTGAAGGAACTGTTTTTT. Protein product: CASSWRDGLKELFF.

This clone was found once. The rearrangement joins TRBV5-1 to TRBJ2-7; 9 bases fit TRBD1. The CDR3 has 15 amino acids. Germline assignment: CDR1 SGHRS and CDR2 YFSETQ. V dropped 4 bases and J dropped 0; count of bases not matched to a gene: 5. CDR3 region: CASSIRDRASYEQYF. Here the CDR3 DNA reads TGCGCCAGCAGCATCCGGGACAGGGCCTCCTACGAGCAGTACTTC.

The J gene is TRBJ1-2, the V gene TRBV5-4; the D gene is possibly TRBD1 (5 bases). Germline V gives CDR1 SGHNT, CDR2 YYREEE (reference sequence). Trimming cost V 1 base and J 3 bases, with 7 bases left between them. The CDR3 totals 13 residues. The CDR3 DNA is TGTGCCAGCAGCTTGAGGGGCGACTATGGCTACACCTTC. It yields the protein CASSLRGDYGYTF.

CDR3 region: CASSLVEITGITEAFF. The CDR3, as DNA: TGTGCCAGCAGCTTAGTAGAAATAACAGGGATAACTGAAGCTTTCTTT. The chain recombines TRBV7-2 with TRBJ1-1, with D tentatively TRBD1 (6 bases). Per the germline V gene, CDR1 is SGHTA and CDR2 is FQGNSA. Trimming removed 1 base at V and 5 bases at J, with 17 bases between. CDR3 length: 16 residues.

The rearrangement joins TRBV27 to TRBJ1-1; D perhaps matches TRBD1 (6 bases). V shed 5 bases and J shed 2 bases, with 15 bases lying between them. The length of the CDR3 is 15 residues. Germline values: CDR1 MNHEY, CDR2 SMNVEV (reference sequence). CDR3 in amino acids: CASSQDTGLNTEAFF. The CDR3 coding sequence is TGTGCCAGCAGTCAGGACACAGGGTTAAACACTGAAGCTTTCTTT.

The V and J genes are TRBV7-9 and TRBJ1-2; 8 positions match TRBD1. Germline lookup yields CDR1 SEHNR and CDR2 FQNEAQ (reference sequence). The V gene end was trimmed by 5 bases and the J gene end by 5 bases; junction bases not matched to a gene: 13. The CDR3 extends over 16 amino acids. This CDR3 reads CASSPGGDRRYYGYTF. The CDR3 region has the DNA TGTGCCAGCAGCCCAGGGGGGGACAGGCGGTATTATGGCTACACCTTC.

This chain joins TRBV6-4 and TRBJ1-5, with 8 bases lining up with TRBD1. The CDR3 contains 19 residues. In germline, CDR1 is MRHNA, CDR2 SNTAGT. Trimming removed 0 bases from V and 1 base from J; junction bases left unmatched: 11. As DNA, the CDR3 is TGTGCCAGCAGTGACTCTTGCAGGGGGCAGTTTTCGAGCAATCAGCCCCAGCATTTT. This gives the protein CASSDSCRGQFSSNQPQHF.

This clone has just a few counts. The rearrangement links TRBV29-1 to TRBJ2-3, with 8 positions matching TRBD2. Germline CDR1 reads SQVTM; CDR2 reads ANQGSEA. The V gene end was trimmed by 4 bases and the J gene end by 2 bases; junction bases not matched to a gene: 8. The CDR3 covers 15 residues. CDR3 residues: CSVAPPAGVTDTQYF. CDR3 sequence (DNA): TGCAGCGTTGCCCCTCCAGCGGGGGTCACAGATACGCAGTATTTT.

The V and J genes are TRBV7-9 and TRBJ2-6, with D unresolved. The ends were cut back, 3 bases at V and 1 base at J, with 4 bases in the middle. Germline V gives CDR1 SEHNR, CDR2 FQNEAQ (reference sequence). This CDR3 comprises 14 residues. The CDR3 nucleotides read TGTGCCAGCAGCTTTCCTTCTGGGGCCAACGTCCTGACTTTC. This codes for CASSFPSGANVLTF.

The chain joins TRBV18 to TRBJ1-1; TRBD1 matches 9 bases. Germline CDR1 reads KGHSH; CDR2 reads LQKENI. The CDR3 has 15 amino acids. The trim removed 5 bases at V and 4 bases at J, leaving 8 bases unmatched. CDR3 residues: CASSGPGTGFTEAFF. The CDR3 DNA is TGTGCCAGCTCAGGTCCCGGGACAGGGTTCACTGAAGCTTTCTTT.

About this clone: At one boundary the junction diverges from the germline segment, which might be a read error. The chain uses TRBV6-5 and TRBJ2-3, with TRBD1 identical over 7 bases. Germline lookup yields CDR1 MNHEY and CDR2 SVGAGI. The CDR3 spans 15 residues. The CDR3 sequence is CASSSYTSGTETQYF. CDR3 DNA: TGTGCCAGCAGTTCGTACACGTCCGGGACAGAAACGCAGTATTTT.